This TCR beta chain was sequenced for a study of blood T cell repertoires in COVID-19. Study background: Specimens from acute and convalescent COVID-19 originated in the United States, Italy and Spain.

The repertoire was sequenced with immunoSEQ multiplex PCR; TCRdb's copy has only in-frame clones and lacks some. The sample includes about 300,000 clones, 70% to 90% of them seen just once. Grouping used clinical history reported by participants in a survey and questionnaire. V gave up 5 bases and J gave up 6 bases; unmatched junction bases: 6. The CDR3 sequence is 13 residues long. Germline CDR1 reads SGHVS; CDR2 reads FQNEAQ. This sequence originates from a man aged 25 to 40 who had recovered from COVID-19. The chain uses TRBV7-8 and TRBJ2-7, with 8 bases fitting TRBD1. Sample: PBMCs or T cells enriched from blood (not recorded which). CDR3 nucleotide sequence: TGTGCCAGCAGCGCGTGGACAGGGTCCGAGCAGTACTTC. It yields the protein CASSAWTGSEQYF.